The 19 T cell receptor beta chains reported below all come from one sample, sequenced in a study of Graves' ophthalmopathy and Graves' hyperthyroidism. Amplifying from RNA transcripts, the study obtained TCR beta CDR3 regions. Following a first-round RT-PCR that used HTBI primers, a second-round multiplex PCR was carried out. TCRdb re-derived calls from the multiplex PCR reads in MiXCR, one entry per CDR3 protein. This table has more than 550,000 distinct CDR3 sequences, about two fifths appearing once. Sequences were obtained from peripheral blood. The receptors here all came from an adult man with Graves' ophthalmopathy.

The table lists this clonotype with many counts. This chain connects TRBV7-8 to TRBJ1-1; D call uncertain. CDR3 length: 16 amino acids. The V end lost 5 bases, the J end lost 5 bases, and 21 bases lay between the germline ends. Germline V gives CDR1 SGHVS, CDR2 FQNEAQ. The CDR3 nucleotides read TGTGCCAGCAGCCCTACTGTGTCCGCCTTGAGGACTGAAGCTTTCTTT. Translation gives CASSPTVSALRTEAFF.

CDR3 in DNA: TGTGCCACCTCGGTGGCGGGACTCTACGAGCAGTACTTC. It is translated as CATSVAGLYEQYF. The gene calls are TRBV10-3 and TRBJ2-7; D perhaps matches TRBD2 (6 bases). Germline V gives CDR1 ENHRY, CDR2 SYGVKD. This CDR3 is 13 amino acids long. The V end was cut by 10 bases, the J end by 3 bases, with 16 bases between.

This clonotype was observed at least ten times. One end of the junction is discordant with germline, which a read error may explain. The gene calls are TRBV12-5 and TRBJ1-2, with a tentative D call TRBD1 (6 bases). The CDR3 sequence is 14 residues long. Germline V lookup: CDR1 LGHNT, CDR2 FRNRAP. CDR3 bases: TGTGCTAGTGGTCGGAGGACAGTGAACTCTGGCTACACCTTC. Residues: CASGRRTVNSGYTF.

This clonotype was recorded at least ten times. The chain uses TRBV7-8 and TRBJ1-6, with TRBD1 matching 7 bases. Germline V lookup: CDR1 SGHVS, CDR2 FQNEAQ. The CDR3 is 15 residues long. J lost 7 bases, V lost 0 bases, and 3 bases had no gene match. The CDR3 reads CASSLAGTANSPLHF. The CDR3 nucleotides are TGTGCCAGCAGCTTAGCTGGGACAGCAAATTCACCCCTCCACTTT.

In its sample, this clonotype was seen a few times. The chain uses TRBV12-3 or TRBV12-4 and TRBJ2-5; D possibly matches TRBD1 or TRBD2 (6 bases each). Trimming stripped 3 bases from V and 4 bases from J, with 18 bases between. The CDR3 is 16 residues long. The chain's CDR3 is CASSFRWSEGGETQYF. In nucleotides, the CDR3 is TGTGCCAGCAGTTTTAGGTGGTCGGAGGGGGGAGAGACCCAGTACTTC.

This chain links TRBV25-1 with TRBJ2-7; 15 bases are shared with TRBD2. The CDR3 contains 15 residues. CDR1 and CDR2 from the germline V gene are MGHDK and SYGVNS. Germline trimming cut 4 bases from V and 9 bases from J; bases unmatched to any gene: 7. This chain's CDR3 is CASSGTGLAGGRQYF. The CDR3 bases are TGTGCCAGCAGTGGAACGGGACTAGCGGGAGGAAGGCAGTACTTC.

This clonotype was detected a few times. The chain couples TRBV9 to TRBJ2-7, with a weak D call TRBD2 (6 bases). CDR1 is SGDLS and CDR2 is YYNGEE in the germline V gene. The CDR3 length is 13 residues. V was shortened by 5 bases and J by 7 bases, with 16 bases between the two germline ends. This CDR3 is CASSLGLREEQYF. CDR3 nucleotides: TGTGCCAGCAGTCTGGGACTTAGGGAAGAGCAGTACTTC.

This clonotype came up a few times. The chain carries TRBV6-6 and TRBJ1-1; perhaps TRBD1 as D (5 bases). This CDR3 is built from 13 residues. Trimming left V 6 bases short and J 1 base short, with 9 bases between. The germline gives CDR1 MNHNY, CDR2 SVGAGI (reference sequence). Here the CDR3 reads CASRQQENTEAFF. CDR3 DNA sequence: TGTGCCAGCAGGCAACAGGAGAACACTGAAGCTTTCTTT.

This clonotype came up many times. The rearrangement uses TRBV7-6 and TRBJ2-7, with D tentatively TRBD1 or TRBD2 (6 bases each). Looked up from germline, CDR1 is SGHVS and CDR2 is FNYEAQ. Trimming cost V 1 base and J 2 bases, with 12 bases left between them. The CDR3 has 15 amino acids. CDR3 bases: TGTGCCAGCAGCTTAGTGGCGGGACATCCCTACGAGCAGTACTTC. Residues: CASSLVAGHPYEQYF.

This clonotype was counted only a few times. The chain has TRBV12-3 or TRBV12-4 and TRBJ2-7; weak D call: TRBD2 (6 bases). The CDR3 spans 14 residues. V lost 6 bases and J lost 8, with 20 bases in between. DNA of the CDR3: TGTGCCAGCAGCCCCCAAAAGGGACTCAACAAGCAGTACTTC. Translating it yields CASSPQKGLNKQYF.

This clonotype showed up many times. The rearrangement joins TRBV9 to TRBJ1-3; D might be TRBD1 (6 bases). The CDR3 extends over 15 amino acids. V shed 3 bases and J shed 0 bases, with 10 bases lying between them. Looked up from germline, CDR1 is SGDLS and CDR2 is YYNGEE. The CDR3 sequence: CASSEGTSSGNTIYF. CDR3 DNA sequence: TGTGCCAGCAGCGAAGGGACATCCTCTGGAAACACCATATATTTT.

The CDR3 region has the DNA TGTGCCAGCAGCCTTCCTACCGAGCAGTACTTC. This encodes CASSLPTEQYF. This chain joins TRBV14 and TRBJ2-7; no clear D. This CDR3 comprises 11 residues. V was pared by 4 bases and J by 6 bases, with 7 bases between. CDR1 is SGHDN, CDR2 FVKESK, per germline. Looking up the rest from reference TRBV14 and TRBJ2-7 gives the full variable domain: EAGVTQFPSHSVIEKGQTVTLRCDPISGHDNLYWYRRVMGKEIKFLLHFVKESKQDESGMPNNRFLAERTGGTYSTLKVQPAELEDSGVYFCASSLPTEQYFGPGTRLTVT.

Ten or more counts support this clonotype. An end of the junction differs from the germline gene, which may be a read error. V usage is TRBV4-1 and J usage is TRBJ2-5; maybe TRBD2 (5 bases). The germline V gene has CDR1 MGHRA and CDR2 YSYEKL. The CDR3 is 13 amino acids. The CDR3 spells CASSRGLEETQYF. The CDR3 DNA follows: TGTGCCAGCAGTCGTGGACTGGAAGAGACCCAGTACTTC.

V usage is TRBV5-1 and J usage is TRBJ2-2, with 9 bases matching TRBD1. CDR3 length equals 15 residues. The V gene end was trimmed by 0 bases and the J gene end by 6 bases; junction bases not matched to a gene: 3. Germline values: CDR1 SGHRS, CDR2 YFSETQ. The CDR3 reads CASSLAGTGSGELFF. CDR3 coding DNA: TGCGCCAGCAGCTTGGCCGGGACAGGGTCCGGGGAGCTGTTTTTT.

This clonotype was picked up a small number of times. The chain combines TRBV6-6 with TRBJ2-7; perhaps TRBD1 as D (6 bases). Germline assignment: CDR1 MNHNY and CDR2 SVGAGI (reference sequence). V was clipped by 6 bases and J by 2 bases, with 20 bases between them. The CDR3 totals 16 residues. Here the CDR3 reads CASRTRDTFRTYEQYF. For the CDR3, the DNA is TGTGCCAGCAGAACCAGGGACACGTTTAGGACCTACGAGCAGTACTTC.

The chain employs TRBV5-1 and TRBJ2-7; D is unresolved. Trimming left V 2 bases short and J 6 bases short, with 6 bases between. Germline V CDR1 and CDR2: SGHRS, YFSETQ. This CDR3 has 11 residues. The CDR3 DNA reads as TGCGCCAGCAGCTTTTCCGGCGAGCAGTACTTC. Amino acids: CASSFSGEQYF.

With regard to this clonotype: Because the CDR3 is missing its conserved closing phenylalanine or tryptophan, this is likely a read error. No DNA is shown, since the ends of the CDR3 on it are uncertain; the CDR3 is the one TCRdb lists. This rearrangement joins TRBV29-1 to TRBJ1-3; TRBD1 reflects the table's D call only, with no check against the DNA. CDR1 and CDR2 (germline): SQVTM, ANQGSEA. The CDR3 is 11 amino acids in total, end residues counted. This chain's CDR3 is CSVRGTVERNT.

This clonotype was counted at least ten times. The CDR3 here is CASSLRGQGVTGELFF. As DNA, the CDR3 is TGTGCCAGCAGCTTAAGAGGACAGGGGGTTACCGGGGAGCTGTTTTTT. This chain connects TRBV7-9 to TRBJ2-2, with TRBD1 matching 10 bases. With V trimmed by 2 bases and J by 5 bases, 5 bases remained unmatched. The CDR3 is made up of 16 amino acids. CDR1 is SEHNR and CDR2 is FQNEAQ in the germline V gene (reference sequence).

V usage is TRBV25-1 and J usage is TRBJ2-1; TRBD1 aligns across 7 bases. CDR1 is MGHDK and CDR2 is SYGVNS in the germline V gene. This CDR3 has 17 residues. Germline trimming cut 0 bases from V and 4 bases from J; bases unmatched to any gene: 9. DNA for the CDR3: TGTGCCAGCAGTGAATATTCCCCCGGGACAGTTTACAATGAGCAGTTCTTC. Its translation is CASSEYSPGTVYNEQFF.